This T cell receptor (beta chain) came from a study of early stage breast cancer tumors. Study information: Invasive lobular carcinomas made up four of 12 ER+/PR+/HER2- tumors.

The CDR3 totals 13 residues. In germline, CDR1 is GTSNPN, CDR2 SVGIG (reference sequence). V dropped 4 bases and J dropped 5 bases, with 14 bases sitting between them. The table came from immunoSEQ multiplex PCR; TCRdb's copy has only in-frame clones and leaves some out. The repertoire holds approximately 54,000 clones, about three quarters seen once, with roughly 3.4% in the top ten. The TCR sequence derives from a person aged 35 to 50 with breast cancer. The sequencing input was blood. The rearrangement links TRBV30 to TRBJ1-1; TRBD1 might be the D (6 bases). This CDR3 is CAWTSQGPTEAFF. CDR3 bases: TGTGCCTGGACCTCACAGGGTCCTACTGAAGCTTTCTTT.